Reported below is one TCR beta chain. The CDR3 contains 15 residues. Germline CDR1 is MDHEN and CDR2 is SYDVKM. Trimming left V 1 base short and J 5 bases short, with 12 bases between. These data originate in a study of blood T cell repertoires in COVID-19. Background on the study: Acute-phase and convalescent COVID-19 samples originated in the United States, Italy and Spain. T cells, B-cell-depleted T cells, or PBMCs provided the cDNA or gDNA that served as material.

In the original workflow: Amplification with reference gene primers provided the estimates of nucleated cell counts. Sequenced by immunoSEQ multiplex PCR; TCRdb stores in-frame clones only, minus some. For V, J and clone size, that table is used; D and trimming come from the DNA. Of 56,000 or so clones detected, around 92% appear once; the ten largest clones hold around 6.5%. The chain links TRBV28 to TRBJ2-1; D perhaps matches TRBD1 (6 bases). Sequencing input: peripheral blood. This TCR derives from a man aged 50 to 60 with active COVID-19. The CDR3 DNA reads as TGTGCCAGCAGTTTATCAGGGGCTGCGAACAATGAGCAGTTCTTC. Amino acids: CASSLSGAANNEQFF.